Listed here are 26 T cell receptor beta chains from one sample, sequenced in a study of vaccination effects on CD4 cells after COVID-19. Antigen-specific CD4+ T cells expanded by the ViraFEST assay with viral peptide pools were then sequenced. After less than twelve days in culture, the CD4+ T cells were isolated. Produced via immunoSEQ multiplex PCR; TCRdb's table is partial and in-frame only. This table has roughly 76,000 clones, around 70% appearing once. Their antigens are not known. The source material was CD4+ T cells from PBMCs cultured with HCoV-229E spike peptides, sampled before COVID-19 vaccination. Receptors originate from a human donor who received a COVID-19 vaccine.

The chain joins TRBV24-1 to TRBJ2-5; D may correspond to TRBD1 or TRBD2 (5 bases each). In germline, CDR1 is KGHDR, CDR2 SFDVKD. The CDR3 covers 16 residues. V was clipped by 5 bases and J by 4 bases, with 19 bases between them. CDR3 nucleotide sequence: TGTGCCACCAGTGGCCCCGGGACGGTTACCCGAGAGACCCAGTACTTC. The encoded protein is CATSGPGTVTRETQYF.

The chain is built from TRBV11-2 and TRBJ2-5; D possibly uses TRBD1 or TRBD2 (6 bases each). V lost 5 bases to trimming and J lost 4 bases, with 14 bases between them. Looked up from germline, CDR1 is SGHAT and CDR2 is FQNNGV. The CDR3 length is 14 residues. CDR3 nucleotides: TGTGCCAGCAGCCCCCCCGGAGGGGGAGAGACCCAGTACTTC. It translates to CASSPPGGGETQYF.

Written as DNA, the CDR3 is TGCGCCAGCAGCCGGTACAGGGGCCCTAGTCCCTCACCCCTCCACTTT. Encoded protein: CASSRYRGPSPSPLHF. This rearrangement joins TRBV4-1 to TRBJ1-6; 7 nucleotides line up with TRBD1. CDR1 is MGHRA, CDR2 YSYEKL, per germline. The CDR3 is made up of 16 amino acids. The V segment lost 4 bases and the J segment 10 bases; nucleotides outside the gene matches: 13.

In DNA, the CDR3 is TGTGCCAGCAGTGAAAGGGCCGGGGCTAACTATGGCTACACCTTC. It encodes CASSERAGANYGYTF. The chain joins TRBV6-1 to TRBJ1-2; D gene uncertain. Trimming removed 2 bases from V and 0 bases from J, with 10 bases in between. Germline V gene data show CDR1 as MNHNS and CDR2 as SASEGT. The CDR3 totals 15 residues.

The genes are TRBV6-1 and TRBJ1-2; TRBD1 agrees at 7 bases. The CDR3 contains 14 residues. J gave up 4 bases and V 3 bases, and 5 bases lay outside the gene matches. Per the germline V gene, CDR1 is MNHNS and CDR2 is SASEGT. The chain's CDR3 is CASSDNWTGYGYTF. CDR3 nucleotide sequence: TGTGCCAGCAGTGATAATTGGACAGGCTATGGCTACACCTTC.

The gene calls are TRBV6-6 and TRBJ1-1; D is unclear. Trimming pared 0 bases from V and 1 base from J, leaving 6 bases between. From germline, CDR1 is MNHNY and CDR2 SVGAGI (reference sequence). The CDR3 runs 14 residues. Written as DNA, the CDR3 is TGTGCCAGCAGTTACTCGTCCTCGAACACTGAAGCTTTCTTT. Translation gives CASSYSSSNTEAFF.

This clone was seen only once. The V and J genes are TRBV7-8 and TRBJ1-6; the D is unclear. The CDR3 contains 18 residues. Trimming shortened V by 3 bases and J by 5 bases, and 20 bases separated the two germline ends. Germline assignment: CDR1 SGHVS and CDR2 FQNEAQ. Here the CDR3 reads CASSFSGPSAANNSPLHF. CDR3 nucleotides: TGTGCCAGCAGCTTTTCCGGTCCGAGTGCAGCCAATAATTCACCCCTCCACTTT.

V is TRBV6-5 and J is TRBJ1-4, with 8 nucleotides matching TRBD1. Germline V lookup: CDR1 MNHEY, CDR2 SVGAGI. The CDR3 extends over 14 amino acids. With 6 bases clipped from V and 8 bases from J, the junction kept 8 bases outside the gene matches. The CDR3 loop reads CASRRTGRDEKLFF. The CDR3, as DNA: TGTGCCAGCAGAAGGACAGGGAGGGACGAAAAACTGTTTTTT.

The rearrangement joins TRBV5-4 to TRBJ2-1, with TRBD1 matching 8 bases. The V and J ends lost 4 bases and 0 bases, in that order; junction bases with no gene match: 3. The CDR3 has 15 amino acids. Per germline, CDR1 SGHNT and CDR2 YYREEE (reference sequence). Written as DNA, the CDR3 is TGTGCCAGCAGCCCCGGACAGGGCTCCTACAATGAGCAGTTCTTC. This sequence encodes CASSPGQGSYNEQFF.

The rearrangement joins TRBV27 to TRBJ1-4; TRBD1 matches 8 bases. This CDR3 spans 15 amino acids. V lost 4 bases, J lost 7 bases, and 8 bases stayed unmatched. The germline V gene encodes CDR1 MNHEY and CDR2 SMNVEV (reference sequence). The CDR3 sequence is CASSSLGDRGEKLFF. The CDR3 region has the DNA TGTGCCAGCAGTTCCCTGGGAGACAGGGGTGAAAAACTGTTTTTT.

The chain recombines TRBV7-7 with TRBJ2-1; 8 bases agree with TRBD2. There are 18 residues in the CDR3. The V and J ends lost 0 bases and 8 bases, in that order; junction bases with no gene match: 15. The germline CDR1 and CDR2 sequences are SSHAT and FNYEAQ (reference sequence). The CDR3 DNA reads as TGTGCCAGCAGCTTAGCCCCTTACGGGGGGGCAGGTGTCGATGAGCAGTTCTTC. Translation: CASSLAPYGGAGVDEQFF.

The V gene is TRBV5-1, the J gene TRBJ1-3; perhaps TRBD1 as D (5 bases). Germline lookup yields CDR1 SGHRS and CDR2 YFSETQ. CDR3 length equals 16 residues. The V and J ends lost 0 bases and 0 bases respectively, with 10 bases between them. The CDR3 DNA is TGCGCCAGCAGCTTGGCCGGGACCGGCTCTGGAAACACCATATATTTT. The encoded protein is CASSLAGTGSGNTIYF.

The chain recombines TRBV19 with TRBJ2-3, with a possible D match to TRBD1 (6 bases). The CDR3 extends over 16 amino acids. V was shortened by 6 bases and J by 7 bases, with 23 bases between the two germline ends. Germline V gene sequence: CDR1 LNHDA, CDR2 SQIVND (reference sequence). CDR3 DNA: TGTGCCAGTAGCCCGACCCCGGGACACGGGGCCAATACGCAGTATTTT. Translated, it gives CASSPTPGHGANTQYF.

The chain recombines TRBV27 with TRBJ1-1; D is undetermined. Trimming removed 7 bases at V and 4 bases at J, with 13 bases between. Germline CDR1 and CDR2: MNHEY and SMNVEV (reference sequence). The CDR3 has 13 amino acids. CDR3 sequence: CASMSLYGTEAFF. The CDR3, as DNA: TGTGCCAGCATGAGTTTATACGGCACTGAAGCTTTCTTT.

This clone occurred once. This chain connects TRBV4-1 to TRBJ2-1; D is uncertain. Germline assignment: CDR1 MGHRA and CDR2 YSYEKL. The V and J ends lost 1 base and 0 bases respectively, with 10 bases between them. The CDR3 is 16 amino acids. CDR3 residues: CASSQVDLLSYNEQFF. The CDR3 nucleotides read TGCGCCAGCAGCCAAGTAGACCTACTCTCCTACAATGAGCAGTTCTTC.

This clone has a single count. V gene TRBV7-2 combines with J gene TRBJ2-3; D uncertain. Deletions cut 1 base from V and 10 bases from J, with 15 bases between. The CDR3 runs to 14 residues. CDR1 is SGHTA and CDR2 is FQGNSA in the germline V gene. The CDR3 is CASSLDPSGQAQYF. The CDR3 coding sequence is TGTGCCAGCAGCTTAGATCCGTCTGGTCAAGCGCAGTATTTT.

The chain links TRBV5-1 to TRBJ2-1; the D gene is possibly TRBD2 (5 bases). V lost 4 bases to trimming and J lost 5 bases, with 10 bases between them. Germline CDR1 SGHRS, CDR2 YFSETQ. The CDR3 length is 13 residues. CDR3 nucleotides: TGCGCCAGCAGCGACCAGAGGGACAATGAGCAGTTCTTC. Translated, it gives CASSDQRDNEQFF.

The V and J genes are TRBV28 and TRBJ1-1; D remains unclear. The germline V gene encodes CDR1 MDHEN and CDR2 SYDVKM. V was trimmed by 7 bases and J by 1 base, leaving 10 bases between them. CDR3 length: 13 residues. The CDR3 DNA is TGTGCCAGCACAAATCGGAAGAACACTGAAGCTTTCTTT. Translation: CASTNRKNTEAFF.

This clone was recorded only once. The chain has TRBV7-9 and TRBJ2-7; D may be TRBD1 (6 bases). V lost 2 bases to trimming and J lost 6 bases, with 11 bases between them. In germline, CDR1 is SEHNR, CDR2 FQNEAQ (reference sequence). The CDR3 is made up of 13 amino acids. CDR3 protein: CASSLRTVGEQYV. The CDR3 DNA follows: TGTGCCAGCAGCTTAAGGACAGTGGGCGAGCAGTACGTC.

This chain uses TRBV7-3 with TRBJ2-1; 13 bases are shared with TRBD2. Trimming at V came to 5 bases and at J to 5 bases, leaving 6 bases not matched to a gene. Per the germline V gene, CDR1 is SGHTA and CDR2 is FQGTGA. The CDR3 loop spans 16 amino acids. Here the CDR3 reads CASSTVGLAGNNEQFF. The CDR3 bases are TGTGCCAGCAGCACGGTGGGACTAGCGGGGAACAATGAGCAGTTCTTC.

This chain connects TRBV7-6 to TRBJ2-3; TRBD2 aligns across 7 bases. Germline trimming cut 5 bases from V and 2 bases from J; bases unmatched to any gene: 13. Per the germline V gene, CDR1 is SGHVS and CDR2 is FNYEAQ. The CDR3 consists of 17 residues. CDR3 residues: CASSILSWGGNTDTQYF. As DNA, the CDR3 is TGTGCCAGCAGCATACTCTCGTGGGGGGGGAACACAGATACGCAGTATTTT.

The chain links TRBV19 to TRBJ2-2; maybe TRBD1 (5 bases). The CDR3 is 14 residues long. Between the trimmed V and J ends, which lost 3 bases and 1 base, there was a span of 6 bases. Germline CDR1 reads LNHDA; CDR2 reads SQIVND (reference sequence). CDR3 amino acids: CASSIQGNTGELFF. The CDR3 DNA sequence: TGTGCCAGTAGTATTCAGGGGAACACCGGGGAGCTGTTTTTT.

This clone has more than one count but fewer than ten. The genes are TRBV11-2 and TRBJ1-5, with D tentatively TRBD1 (5 bases). The CDR3 loop spans 14 amino acids. The V end lost 5 bases, the J end lost 4 bases, and 12 bases lay between the germline ends. Per the germline V gene, CDR1 is SGHAT and CDR2 is FQNNGV. CDR3 bases: TGTGCCAGCAGCCAGAGGGGATTGAATCAGCCCCAGCATTTT. The encoded protein is CASSQRGLNQPQHF.

The rearrangement links TRBV5-1 to TRBJ2-5; D is unclear. The germline gives CDR1 SGHRS, CDR2 YFSETQ. The V gene lost 0 bases and the J gene lost 4 bases, with 10 bases spanning the gap. This CDR3 comprises 14 residues. In DNA, the CDR3 is TGCGCCAGCAGCTTGGGGGGAATACGAGAGACCCAGTACTTC. Protein: CASSLGGIRETQYF.

The chain joins TRBV6-5 to TRBJ1-1; D ambiguous. Looked up from germline, CDR1 is MNHEY and CDR2 is SVGAGI. With 6 bases removed from V and 5 bases from J, the gap between germline ends came to 13 bases. The CDR3 length is 13 residues. CDR3: CASRQTVRTEAFF. The CDR3 DNA reads TGTGCCAGCAGGCAGACGGTAAGGACTGAAGCTTTCTTT.

The genes are TRBV21-1 and TRBJ2-7; the listed D gene, TRBD1, was not tested against the DNA. TRBV21-1 is noted as a pseudogene. This CDR3 has 16 residues. CDR3 residues: CASSKGGRVGPYEQYV. The CDR3, as DNA: TGTGCCAGCAGCAAAGGGGGCAGGGTGGGGCCCTACGAGCAGTACGTC.